What follows are 19 T cell receptor beta chains derived from one specimen sequenced in a study of CXCR3-negative and CXCR3-positive naive CD8 T cells (dated by TCRdb to between 2019 and 2020). This sample was sequenced with a NextSeq 550. The Human TCR Profiling Kit (MiLaboratory) was used to prepare UMI-labeled 5' RACE TRB cDNA libraries. After TCRdb reprocessed the reads, each CDR3 protein sequence was kept as one row, without DNA. For this sample, the table gives about 110,000 distinct CDR3 sequences. The ten most abundant clones make up over 0.35% of the sample. Study-wide findings and limitations: TRB CDR3s from CXCR3-positive naive cells showed higher hydrophobicity (lower Kidera factor 4), lower energy, and higher strength and volume indices than CXCR3-negative naive cells.

Their recognized antigens are unknown. The source material was naive CXCR3+ CD8+ T cells from blood. Read against the paper, the sample's cell subset or site label means: CD45RO-CCR7+CD27+CD95- naive CD8+ T cells expressing CXCR3 (TNR3+). These receptors originate from a human donor in good health. Some clones in this sample may be carry-over from other donors' samples.

The chain uses TRBV12-3 or TRBV12-4 and TRBJ2-2. This CDR3 comprises 12 residues. The CDR3 spells CALVLNTGELFF.

This chain joins TRBV29-1 and TRBJ2-5; with no DNA, the TCRdb D assignment of TRBD1 cannot be verified. The CDR3 is 16 amino acids. From germline, CDR1 is SQVTM and CDR2 ANQGSEA. The chain's CDR3 is CSVEGASGGFSETQYF.

The chain recombines TRBV11-3 with TRBJ2-3; TCRdb designates TRBD2, a call that cannot be tested without DNA. This CDR3 spans 15 amino acids. Germline V gene data show CDR1 as SGHNT and CDR2 as YENEEA. The CDR3 loop is CASSSGAFSTDTQYF. Looking up the rest from reference TRBV11-3 and TRBJ2-3 gives the full variable domain: EAGVVQSPRYKIIEKKQPVAFWCNPISGHNTLYWYLQNLGQGPELLIRYENEEAVDDSQLPKDRFSAERLKGVDSTLKIQPAELGDSAVYLCASSSGAFSTDTQYFGPGTRLTVL.

V and J are TRBV13 and TRBJ2-1. Germline V CDR1 and CDR2: PRHDT, FYEKMQ (reference sequence). CDR3 length: 14 residues. CDR3 residues: CASSLVEEGNEQFF.

The chain employs TRBV6-6 and TRBJ2-1; the TCRdb call, TRBD2, lacks DNA for checking. The CDR3 is made up of 14 amino acids. Germline CDR1 is MNHNY and CDR2 is SVGAGI (reference sequence). Here the CDR3 reads CASSYTSGANEQFF.

The V gene is TRBV29-1, the J gene TRBJ2-3; TCRdb designates TRBD1, a call that cannot be tested without DNA. The germline CDR1 and CDR2 sequences are SQVTM and ANQGSEA. The CDR3 is 15 residues long. This CDR3 is CSVKDSLSSTDTQYF.

The J gene is TRBJ1-1, the V gene TRBV6-5; TCRdb indicates TRBD1, and absent DNA this call remains unverified. CDR1 is MNHEY and CDR2 is SVGAGI in the germline V gene. The CDR3 covers 15 residues. The CDR3: CASSPQGARYTEAFF.

This chain joins TRBV30 and TRBJ2-3. In germline, CDR1 is GTSNPN, CDR2 SVGIG (reference sequence). The CDR3 extends over 12 amino acids. The CDR3: CAWSVFSDTQYF.

The chain uses TRBV29-1 and TRBJ1-2. The CDR3 runs to 12 residues. CDR1 SQVTM and CDR2 ANQGSEA come from the germline V gene. CDR3 protein: CSVNVVNYGYTF.

The chain couples TRBV5-1 to TRBJ2-3; TCRdb proposes TRBD2, but this gene call is untestable without DNA. The CDR3 is 15 amino acids. Germline CDR1 is SGHRS and CDR2 is YFSETQ. CDR3: CAIPPAGGRTDTQYF.

The rearrangement joins TRBV9 to TRBJ2-1; checking the TCRdb D call of TRBD1 is not possible without DNA. The CDR3 runs 15 residues. Germline CDR1 is SGDLS and CDR2 is YYNGEE. The CDR3 sequence: CASSVDGTDNNEQFF.

This chain connects TRBV7-9 to TRBJ1-4; TCRdb indicates TRBD1, and absent DNA this call remains unverified. The CDR3 consists of 16 residues. The germline gives CDR1 SEHNR, CDR2 FQNEAQ (reference sequence). CDR3 sequence reads: CASSSTSGTAYEKLFF.

This sequence joins TRBV28 and TRBJ2-7; TCRdb indicates TRBD1, and absent DNA this call remains unverified. CDR1 and CDR2 (germline): MDHEN, SYDVKM. This CDR3 spans 15 amino acids. Here the CDR3 reads CASSPPAGGGYEQYF.

This rearrangement joins TRBV29-1 to TRBJ2-1; TCRdb proposes TRBD1, but this gene call is untestable without DNA. The CDR3 contains 14 residues. Germline V gives CDR1 SQVTM, CDR2 ANQGSEA. Here the CDR3 reads CSAFRGGVGNEQFF.

The gene calls are TRBV2 and TRBJ2-7; the D gene TCRdb calls, TRBD2, cannot be checked with no DNA. Germline-derived CDR1 and CDR2 are SNHLY and FYNNEI. This CDR3 is 16 amino acids long. CDR3: CASSWTWDYGPYEQYF.

CDR3 sequence reads: CSVHTTDKETQYF. The gene calls are TRBV29-1 and TRBJ2-5; TCRdb's D call, TRBD1, is unchecked because there is no DNA. In germline, CDR1 is SQVTM, CDR2 ANQGSEA. The CDR3 consists of 13 residues. Together with reference TRBV29-1 and TRBJ2-5, the CDR3 gives the full variable domain: SAVISQKPSRDICQRGTSLTIQCQVDSQVTMMFWYRQQPGQSLTLIATANQGSEATYESGFVIDKFPISRPNLTFSTLTVSNMSPEDSSIYLCSVHTTDKETQYFGPGTRLLVL.

The chain has TRBV23-1 and TRBJ2-7; TCRdb names TRBD1, which stays unverified in the absence of DNA. TRBV23-1 is assigned to the ORF class and has an uncertain function. The CDR3 totals 20 residues. Here the CDR3 reads CASSQTPSDRDTKSSYEQYF.

The gene calls are TRBV7-8 and TRBJ1-1; absent DNA, TCRdb's TRBD1 call cannot be checked. This CDR3 has 14 residues. Germline assignment: CDR1 SGHVS and CDR2 FQNEAQ. The CDR3 loop is CASSLQGARTEAFF. The whole variable domain, remainder taken from reference TRBV7-8 and TRBJ1-1, is GAGVSQSPRYKVAKRGQDVALRCDPISGHVSLFWYQQALGQGPEFLTYFQNEAQLDKSGLPSDRFFAERPEGSVSTLKIQRTQQEDSAVYLCASSLQGARTEAFFGQGTRLTVV.

The CDR3 protein is CATRSGGASEQYF. The J gene is TRBJ2-7, the V gene TRBV7-3; TCRdb gives TRBD2 as the D gene, but with no DNA this cannot be confirmed. Germline assignment: CDR1 SGHTA and CDR2 FQGTGA. The CDR3 extends over 13 amino acids.